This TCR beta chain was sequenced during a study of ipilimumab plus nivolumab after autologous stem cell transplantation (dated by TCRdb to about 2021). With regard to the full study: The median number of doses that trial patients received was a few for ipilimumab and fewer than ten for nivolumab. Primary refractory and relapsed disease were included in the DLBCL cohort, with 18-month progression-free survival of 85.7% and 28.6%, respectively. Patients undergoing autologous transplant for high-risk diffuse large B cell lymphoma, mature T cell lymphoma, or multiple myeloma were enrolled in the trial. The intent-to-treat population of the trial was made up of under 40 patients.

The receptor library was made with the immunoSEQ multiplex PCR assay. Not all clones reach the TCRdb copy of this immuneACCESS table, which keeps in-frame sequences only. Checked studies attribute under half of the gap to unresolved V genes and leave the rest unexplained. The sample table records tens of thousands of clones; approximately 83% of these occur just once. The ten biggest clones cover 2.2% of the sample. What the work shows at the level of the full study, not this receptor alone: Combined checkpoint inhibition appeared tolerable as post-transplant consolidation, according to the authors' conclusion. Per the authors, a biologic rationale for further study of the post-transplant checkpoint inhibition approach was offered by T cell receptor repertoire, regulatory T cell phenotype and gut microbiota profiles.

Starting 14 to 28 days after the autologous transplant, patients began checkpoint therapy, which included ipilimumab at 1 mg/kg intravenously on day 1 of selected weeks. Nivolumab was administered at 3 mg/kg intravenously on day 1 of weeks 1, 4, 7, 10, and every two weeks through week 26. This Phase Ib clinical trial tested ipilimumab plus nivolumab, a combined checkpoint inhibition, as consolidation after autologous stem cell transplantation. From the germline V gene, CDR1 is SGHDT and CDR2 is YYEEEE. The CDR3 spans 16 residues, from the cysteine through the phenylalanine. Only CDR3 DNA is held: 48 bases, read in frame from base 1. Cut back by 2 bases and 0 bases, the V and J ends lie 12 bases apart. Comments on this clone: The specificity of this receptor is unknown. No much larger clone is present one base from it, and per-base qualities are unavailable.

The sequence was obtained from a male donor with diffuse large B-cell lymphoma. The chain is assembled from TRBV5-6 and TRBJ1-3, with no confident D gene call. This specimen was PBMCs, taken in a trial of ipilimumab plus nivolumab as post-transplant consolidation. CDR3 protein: CASSLSNFYSGNTIYF. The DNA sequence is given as TGTGCCAGCAGCTTAAGTAACTTCTACTCTGGAAACACCATATATTTT.